These T cell receptor beta chains were read from a single sample in a study of T cells after yellow fever vaccination. TCRdb re-called the 5' RACE reads through MiXCR, storing one row per CDR3 protein. The sample lists a few hundred thousand distinct CDR3 sequences; roughly a sixth were seen once. Here the sequenced sample was PBMCs, taken 5 to 6 days after the first yellow fever vaccination. These receptors originate from a man aged 18 to 29 who received the YFV17D yellow fever vaccine. CDR3s include the opening cysteine and the closing phenylalanine or tryptophan. D genes are given only for firm matches. Rows may omit the clone size; those that give it use once, few, many or a size class.

- | TRBJ1-2 | - | TRBV18 | TGTGCCAGCTCACCACCGTTAGTCCCAGCAGAAGGCTACACCTTC | CASSPPLVPAEGYTF
- | TRBJ2-1 | - | TRBV6-5 | TGTGCCAGCAGTTCGATTTACAATGAGCAGTTCTTC | CASSSIYNEQFF
- | TRBJ1-1 | few | TRBV10-3 | TGTGCCATCAGTGAGTTAACCGGGACAGAAGCTTTCTTT | CAISELTGTEAFF
- | TRBJ1-2 | - | TRBV12-3/TRBV12-4 | TGTGCCAGCAGGTTACAGGGAGTCAGTGGCTACACCTTC | CASRLQGVSGYTF
TRBD2 | TRBJ2-7 | many | TRBV10-2 | TGCGCCAGCAGTGAGCCCGGACTAGCGGGGGGCTACGAGCAGTACTTC | CASSEPGLAGGYEQYF
- | TRBJ2-2 | - | TRBV19 | TGTGCCAGTGCCAAACAGGGTCACGGGGAGCTGTTTTTT | CASAKQGHGELFF
- | TRBJ2-3 | few | TRBV10-3 | TGTGCCATCACTAGACAGGGGAGGGCAGATACGCAGTATTTT | CAITRQGRADTQYF
TRBD2 | TRBJ2-7 | few | TRBV7-3 | TGTGCCAGCAGCTTAGGGAGCGGGAAAGCCTACGAGCAGTACTTC | CASSLGSGKAYEQYF
- | TRBJ2-1 | - | TRBV4-1 | TGCGCCAGCAGCTCCCAGCGGTTGCAGTTCTTC | CASSSQRLQFF
TRBD1 | TRBJ1-5 | few | TRBV12-3/TRBV12-4 | TGTGCCAGCAGTTTACAGGGGACAGGCCAGCCCCAGCATTTT | CASSLQGTGQPQHF
TRBD1 | TRBJ1-1 | few | TRBV6-5 | TGTGCCAGCAGTTACTCATTCAGGGGACAGGGCGAGCGTCGGACTGAAGCTTTCTTT | CASSYSFRGQGERRTEAFF
- | TRBJ2-5 | - | TRBV3-1 | TGTGCCAGCAGCCAAGGACTCATTCAAGAGACCCAGTACTTC | CASSQGLIQETQYF
TRBD2 | TRBJ2-3 | few | TRBV7-3 | TGTGCCAGCAGCTTTGGACTAGCTGCAGATACGCAGTATTTT | CASSFGLAADTQYF
- | TRBJ2-7 | few | TRBV10-2 | TGCGCCAGCAGTGGAACACAGGGAAGCTACGAGCAGTACTTC | CASSGTQGSYEQYF
- | TRBJ2-5 | - | TRBV7-2 | TGTGCCAGCAGGCCACGTGGGGGAGAGACCCAGTACTTC | CASRPRGGETQYF
- | TRBJ1-6 | few | TRBV5-4 | TGTGCCAGCAGCTCGTTCACACAGAATTCACCCCTCCACTTT | CASSSFTQNSPLHF
TRBD1 | TRBJ1-5 | - | TRBV28 | TGTGCCAGCAGTTTCACGACAGGGGAGGGGAGCAATCAGCCCCAGCATTTT | CASSFTTGEGSNQPQHF
- | TRBJ2-4 | - | TRBV5-1 | TGCGCCAGCAGCCCGGTGGACAGCGCTGGAGGGGGAGCCAAAAACATTCAGTACTTC | CASSPVDSAGGGAKNIQYF
TRBD2 | TRBJ2-3 | - | TRBV6-2/TRBV6-3 | TGTGCCAGCAGTCACCTATCTAGCGGGGGAGATACGCAGTATTTT | CASSHLSSGGDTQYF
- | TRBJ1-1 | - | TRBV5-5 | TGTGCCAGCAGCTTGGCCACAGACACTGAAGCTTTCTTT | CASSLATDTEAFF
- | TRBJ1-6 | - | TRBV3-1 | TGTGCCAGCAGCCAAGGGAGGGGCGCTAATTCACCCCTCCACTTT | CASSQGRGANSPLHF
- | TRBJ1-2 | once | TRBV7-3 | TGTGCCAGCAGCTTAACGTCATGGGGCTATGGCTACACCTTC | CASSLTSWGYGYTF
- | TRBJ1-5 | - | TRBV23-1 | TGCGCCAGCAGTCAATCTGGGGCAGACGACCAGCCCCAGCATTTT | CASSQSGADDQPQHF
- | TRBJ2-3 | - | TRBV7-9 | TGTGGCAGCAGCTTCCGGGACTTTACAGATACGCAGTATTTT | CGSSFRDFTDTQYF
TRBD2 | TRBJ2-3 | few | TRBV6-4 | TGTGCCAGCAGTGACTCGAAGCGGGGGGCGACGGATACGCAGTATTTT | CASSDSKRGATDTQYF
- | TRBJ2-5 | - | TRBV15 | TGTGCCACCAGCAGAGATGTTGGATGGGAGACCCAGTACTTC | CATSRDVGWETQYF
TRBD1 | TRBJ1-2 | - | TRBV28 | TGTGCCAGCAGTTCCCCCGAGGGGACAGGGGAATATGGCTACACCTTC | CASSSPEGTGEYGYTF
TRBD2 | TRBJ2-3 | - | TRBV19 | TGTGCCAGTAGTAGGAGGGAGGGAGATACGCAGTATTTT | CASSRREGDTQYF
- | TRBJ1-1 | - | TRBV29-1 | TGCAGCGTTGGGGCAATCGGTACTGAAGCTTTCTTT | CSVGAIGTEAFF
- | TRBJ1-5 | - | TRBV12-3/TRBV12-4 | TGTGCCAGCTCCTTAGGGGGGCAGGGGCCCCAGCATTTT | CASSLGGQGPQHF
- | TRBJ2-5 | many | TRBV20-1 | TGCAGTGCTAAGCGCCGGGGCGGGGAGACCCAGTACTTC | CSAKRRGGETQYF
TRBD1 | TRBJ1-6 | - | TRBV6-5 | TGTGCCAGCAGTTACTCTCAGGGGGGTACATATTATAATTCACCCCTCCACTTT | CASSYSQGGTYYNSPLHF
- | TRBJ1-2 | few | TRBV10-3 | TGTGCCATCAGTGATCCCCCGGGGGAGTATGGCTACACCTTC | CAISDPPGEYGYTF
- | TRBJ2-6 | many | TRBV6-4 | TGTGCCAGCAGTGACTCGAAATCTGGGGCCAACGTCCTGACTTTC | CASSDSKSGANVLTF
TRBD2 | TRBJ2-1 | few | TRBV20-1 | TGCAGTGCTAGAAGCGGGACTAGCGAGGCCTACAATGAGCAGTTCTTC | CSARSGTSEAYNEQFF
- | TRBJ1-2 | - | TRBV27 | TGTGCCAGCAGCACCTGGGGTCGTGGCTACACCTTC | CASSTWGRGYTF
- | TRBJ2-5 | many | TRBV5-1 | TGCGCCAGCAGCTCCGGGACACAAGAGACCCAGTACTTC | CASSSGTQETQYF
TRBD2 | TRBJ2-3 | few | TRBV19 | TGTGCCGCTAGCGGGGGGGGAACAGATACGCAGTATTTT | CAASGGGTDTQYF
TRBD2 | TRBJ2-1 | once | TRBV6-2/TRBV6-3 | TGTGCCAGCAGTTACTTGTCAACTAGCGGGGGGGCTTATGAGCAGTTCTTC | CASSYLSTSGGAYEQFF
TRBD1 | TRBJ1-2 | few | TRBV2 | TGTGCCAGCAACCCACGGCCAGGGGGCGACGGCTACACCTTC | CASNPRPGGDGYTF
TRBD2 | TRBJ2-5 | - | TRBV5-1 | TGCGCCAGCAGCTTGTCTGTCCAGCGGGGGGCAGAGACCCAGTACTTC | CASSLSVQRGAETQYF
- | TRBJ1-1 | - | TRBV5-1 | TGCGCCAGCAGCTTGGCGGCCGCTAACACTGAAGCTTTCTTT | CASSLAAANTEAFF
TRBD1 | TRBJ2-1 | - | TRBV7-9 | TGTGCCAGCAGCTTCTACTCAACAGGGGGCGATGAGCAGTTCTTC | CASSFYSTGGDEQFF
TRBD2 | TRBJ2-5 | - | TRBV7-2 | TGTGCCAGCAGCTTAGCGGGGAGACTAGCGGGGGGGCCGTACTTC | CASSLAGRLAGGPYF
- | TRBJ2-1 | - | TRBV4-1 | TGCGCCAGCAGTCTCCGGGACATCCCCTACAATGAGCAGTTCTTC | CASSLRDIPYNEQFF
- | TRBJ1-1 | - | TRBV12-3/TRBV12-4 | TGTGCCAGCAGGTACGACAGCTCGAACACTGAAGCTTTCTTT | CASRYDSSNTEAFF
- | TRBJ2-5 | few | TRBV24-1 | TGTGCCACCGGCGATCGAGGTTTAGAGACCCAGTACTTC | CATGDRGLETQYF
TRBD1 | TRBJ2-7 | many | TRBV6-1 | TGTGCCAGCAGCCCGTCCGGGACAGGTGATAACGAGCAGTACTTC | CASSPSGTGDNEQYF
- | TRBJ2-1 | few | TRBV5-4 | TGTGCCAGCAGCCGAAGGACTACATACAATGAGCAGTTCTTC | CASSRRTTYNEQFF
TRBD2 | TRBJ2-5 | few | TRBV7-3 | TGTGCCAGCAGCTGGGGACTAGCGGGGGAAGAGACCCAGTACTTC | CASSWGLAGEETQYF
- | TRBJ1-1 | - | TRBV20-1 | TGCAGTGCTAAGAACAGGATGTCGAACACTGAAGCTTTCTTT | CSAKNRMSNTEAFF
TRBD1 | TRBJ1-5 | few | TRBV18 | TGTGCCAGCTCACTCTCGACAGGGCGTGATCAGCCCCAGCATTTT | CASSLSTGRDQPQHF
- | TRBJ1-2 | - | TRBV2 | TGTGCCAGCAGTACTACTAAAATCTATGGCTACACCTTC | CASSTTKIYGYTF
- | TRBJ1-1 | - | TRBV5-4 | TGTGCCAGCAGCTTGGATGCCGGGGACAAAGCTTTCTTT | CASSLDAGDKAFF
- | TRBJ2-1 | few | TRBV7-6 | TGTGCCAGCAGCTTATCACTTCAGAGCTCCTACAATGAGCAGTTCTTC | CASSLSLQSSYNEQFF
TRBD1 | TRBJ1-5 | - | TRBV20-1 | TGCAGTGCTAGTAGGAGGGGGCAGGTTCAGCCCCAGCATTTT | CSASRRGQVQPQHF
- | TRBJ1-2 | - | TRBV20-1 | TGCAGTGCTACCCCGACGGAGAACTATGGCTACACCTTC | CSATPTENYGYTF
TRBD1 | TRBJ2-5 | few | TRBV11-2 | TGTGCCAGCAGCTTGGGGACAGCCCCCCCAAGGTACCAAGAGACCCAGTACTTC | CASSLGTAPPRYQETQYF
- | TRBJ2-4 | - | TRBV20-1 | TGCAGTGCTAGTGGTTTAGCCAAAAACATTCAGTACTTC | CSASGLAKNIQYF
- | TRBJ1-1 | - | TRBV10-3 | TGTGCCATCAGGGGACCGAACACTGAAGCTTTCTTT | CAIRGPNTEAFF